Included here is one T cell receptor (beta chain) sequence, with context. The sample belongs to a study of shared clonotypes between healthy human individuals. Libraries were prepared by immunoSEQ multiplex PCR; TCRdb keeps only in-frame clonotypes and omits some of them. The sample has 2 million to 2.5 million clones; roughly 93% are singletons. Trimming took off 3 bases at V and 6 bases at J, with 14 bases between the two ends. The CDR3 is made up of 14 amino acids. Germline values: CDR1 SEHNR, CDR2 FQNEAQ (reference sequence). The source material was naive CD4+ T cells from PBMCs. The subset denotes: CD45RA+ positively selected. The genes are TRBV7-9 and TRBJ1-1; tentatively, D is TRBD1 (5 bases). The receptor was isolated from a young man in good health. Some clones in this sample may be carry-over from other donors' samples. CDR3 DNA sequence: TGTGCCAGCAGCTTTCAGCAGGGTTCCTCTGAAGCTTTCTTT. It is translated as CASSFQQGSSEAFF.